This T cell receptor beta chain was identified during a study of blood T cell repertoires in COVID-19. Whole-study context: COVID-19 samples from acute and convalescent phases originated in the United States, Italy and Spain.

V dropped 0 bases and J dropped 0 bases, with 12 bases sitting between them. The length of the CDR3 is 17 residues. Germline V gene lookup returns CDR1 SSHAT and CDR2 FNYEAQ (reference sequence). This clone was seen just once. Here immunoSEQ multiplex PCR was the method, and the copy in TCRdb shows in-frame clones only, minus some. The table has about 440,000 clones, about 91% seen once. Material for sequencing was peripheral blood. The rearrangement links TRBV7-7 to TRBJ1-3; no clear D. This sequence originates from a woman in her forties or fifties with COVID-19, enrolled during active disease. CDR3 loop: CASSLAGQNISGNTIYF. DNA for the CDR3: TGTGCCAGCAGCTTAGCTGGGCAGAACATCTCTGGAAACACCATATATTTT.